This T cell receptor beta chain was identified during a study of regulatory T cells in long-lasting Graves disease. Time point: newly diagnosed GD, antithyroid drugs for less than 3 months. Scientists built the TCR library using RNA that was extracted from PBMCs. CDR3 size: 15 residues. V dropped 5 bases and J dropped 2; count of bases not matched to a gene: 4. Germline V gives CDR1 ENHRY, CDR2 SYGVKD. To make TCR beta libraries, researchers used iRepertoire HTBI primers and Arm-PCR of CDR3 regions. In the authors' workflow: Identification of gene segments yielded approximately 62 TRBV and 13 to 15 TRBJ across samples. TCRdb independently ran MiXCR on the multiplex PCR reads; one entry per CDR3 protein. These V and J calls derive from TCRdb rather than the authors' analysis. This table has around 450,000 distinct CDR3 sequences, about 16% appearing once. This sample also belongs to another study, concerning T cells in Graves' hyperthyroidism and ophthalmopathy. As reported in that work: Patients aged 18 to 65 had newly diagnosed hyperthyroidism of under 2 months' duration. Expanded thyroid clonotypes (above 0.001) were mostly also found in blood.

The clonotype comes from a man aged 35-49 years with Graves disease. The rearrangement links TRBV10-3 to TRBJ2-3; 10 bases are shared with TRBD2. This specimen consisted of peripheral blood mononuclear cells (PBMCs), obtained at new diagnosis, from a patient treated with antithyroid drugs. The CDR3 sequence: CAISLGLADTDTQYF. CDR3 coding DNA: TGTGCCATCAGTCTTGGACTAGCGGACACAGATACGCAGTATTTT.